The 18 T cell receptor beta chains presented below share a single source sample, sequenced in a study of blood T cell repertoires in COVID-19. Data came from immunoSEQ multiplex PCR; TCRdb stores just in-frame clones and leaves some out. This sample carries approximately 50,000 clones, 87% of them seen once, and the ten largest clones take 6.5% to 8%. The sample consisted of peripheral blood. These receptors came from a man aged 50 to 60 with active COVID-19.

The CDR3 DNA reads TGTGCCAGCAAGTTCGACCGGAGGTCCTACGAGCAGTACTTC. This encodes CASKFDRRSYEQYF. The rearrangement uses TRBV4-2 and TRBJ2-7, with D perhaps TRBD2 (5 bases). The germline V gene has CDR1 LGHNA and CDR2 YNFKEQ. There are 14 residues in the CDR3. V was pared by 7 bases and J by 1 base, with 14 bases between.

The rearrangement joins TRBV10-3 to TRBJ2-5; D might be TRBD2 (7 bases). V was shortened by 4 bases and J by 2 bases, with 11 bases between the two germline ends. The CDR3 spans 14 residues. Germline assignment: CDR1 ENHRY and CDR2 SYGVKD. CDR3 residues: CAISVGGPQETQYF. The CDR3 coding sequence is TGTGCCATCAGTGTCGGGGGGCCTCAAGAGACCCAGTACTTC.

This clone was observed a single time. The J gene is TRBJ1-6, the V gene TRBV18, with 7 bases identical to TRBD1. The CDR3 loop spans 14 amino acids. V lost 6 bases to trimming and J lost 7 bases; unmatched junction nucleotides: 6. Per the germline V gene, CDR1 is KGHSH and CDR2 is LQKENI. The CDR3 loop reads CASSLGTANSPLHF. The CDR3 coding sequence is TGTGCCAGCTCCCTCGGGACAGCGAATTCACCCCTCCACTTT. Looking up the rest from reference TRBV18 and TRBJ1-6 gives the full variable domain: NAGVMQNPRHLVRRRGQEARLRCSPMKGHSHVYWYRQLPEEGLKFMVYLQKENIIDESGMPKERFSAEFPKEGPSILRIQQVVRGDSAAYFCASSLGTANSPLHFGNGTRLTVT.

Only one count was recorded for this clone. The V gene is TRBV9, the J gene TRBJ2-5; 7 bases agree with TRBD2. The J segment lost 1 base and the V segment lost 0 bases, leaving 6 bases of the junction unmatched. CDR3 length: 16 amino acids. CDR1 SGDLS and CDR2 YYNGEE come from the germline V gene. For the CDR3, the DNA is TGTGCCAGCAGCGTAGGGGCGGGGGTTACCCAAGAGACCCAGTACTTC. It encodes CASSVGAGVTQETQYF.

This clone came up once. The V call is TRBV7-9, the J call TRBJ2-1; D perhaps matches TRBD2 (5 bases). From germline, CDR1 is SEHNR and CDR2 FQNEAQ (reference sequence). This CDR3 comprises 16 residues. Trimming shortened V by 5 bases and J by 5 bases, and 19 bases separated the two germline ends. CDR3 nucleotide sequence: TGTGCCAGCAGCCCCCACGGCAGCGCCGGGGACAATGAGCAGTTCTTC. This gives the protein CASSPHGSAGDNEQFF. Using reference TRBV7-9 and TRBJ2-1 for the parts outside the CDR3, the full variable domain is DTGVSQNPRHKITKRGQNVTFRCDPISEHNRLYWYRQTLGQGPEFLTYFQNEAQLEKSRLLSDRFSAERPKGSFSTLEIQRTEQGDSAMYLCASSPHGSAGDNEQFFGPGTRLTVL.

V gene TRBV3-1 (or the pseudogene TRBV3-2) combines with J gene TRBJ1-1, with D unresolved. Germline V lookup: CDR1 LGHDT, CDR2 YNNKEL (reference sequence). The CDR3 consists of 13 residues. The V and J ends lost 4 bases and 1 base respectively, with 7 bases between them. The CDR3 bases are TGTGCCAGCAGCCGCGGGCGGAACACTGAAGCTTTCTTT. Protein sequence: CASSRGRNTEAFF.

This chain uses TRBV9 with TRBJ2-3; TRBD2 matches 10 bases. The CDR3 covers 16 residues. V shed 0 bases, J shed 7 bases, and the junction held 8 bases outside the gene matches. CDR1 and CDR2 from the germline V gene are SGDLS and YYNGEE. The CDR3 region has the DNA TGTGCCAGCAGCGTAGCGGCTAGCGGGAGTCTGAATACGCAGTATTTT. This codes for CASSVAASGSLNTQYF.

This clone was observed a single time. The V gene is TRBV7-2, the J gene TRBJ1-4; no definite D call. Trimming shortened V by 2 bases and J by 0 bases, and 10 bases separated the two germline ends. Germline lookup yields CDR1 SGHTA and CDR2 FQGNSA. The CDR3 extends over 16 amino acids. The DNA for the CDR3 is TGTGCCAGCAGCTTAAGAGGGCAAACAACTAATGAAAAACTGTTTTTT. It yields the protein CASSLRGQTTNEKLFF.

In nucleotides, the CDR3 is TGTGCCAGCAGTGAAGTGGGGGGAGGATGGGGCTACACCTTC. It yields the protein CASSEVGGGWGYTF. V gene TRBV2 combines with J gene TRBJ1-2; TRBD1 is a possible D gene (5 bases). The germline gives CDR1 SNHLY, CDR2 FYNNEI. CDR3 length equals 14 residues. V lost 1 base, J lost 8 bases, and 14 bases lay in between.

The gene calls are TRBV19 and TRBJ1-4; 7 bases fit TRBD1. This CDR3 has 15 residues. CDR1 is LNHDA and CDR2 is SQIVND in the germline V gene (reference sequence). J lost 8 bases, V lost 3 bases, and 9 bases had no gene match. CDR3 region: CASSIQGGPEEKLFF. In DNA form, the CDR3 reads TGTGCCAGTAGTATCCAAGGGGGCCCGGAGGAAAAACTGTTTTTT.

This clone was recorded only once. The chain recombines TRBV6-4 with TRBJ2-5, with a tentative D call TRBD2 (6 bases). V was cut by 3 bases and J by 2 bases, with 16 bases left in between. Germline V CDR1 and CDR2: MRHNA, SNTAGT. The CDR3 is made up of 16 amino acids. DNA of the CDR3: TGTGCCAGCAGTGAGAGAGGAAGCGGGCATCAAGAGACCCAGTACTTC. It translates to CASSERGSGHQETQYF.

For this clone: At one end, the junction sequence differs from germline, possibly due to a read error. The rearrangement uses TRBV4-2 and TRBJ2-1; 9 bases match TRBD2. Germline-derived CDR1 and CDR2 are LGHNA and YNFKEQ. This CDR3 region has 16 residues. The CDR3 DNA follows: TGTGCCAGCAGCCAAGAGAAAACTAGCGGGTACACTGAGCAGTTCTTC. Amino acids: CASSQEKTSGYTEQFF.

The CDR3 DNA reads as TGTGCCAGCAGCTTAGAAGGGGCGCGCGAGCAGTACTTC. This gives the protein CASSLEGAREQYF. The chain uses TRBV7-9 and TRBJ2-7, with D possibly being TRBD1 (5 bases). V was pared by 1 base and J by 6 bases, with 10 bases between. The CDR3 consists of 13 residues. Germline loops: CDR1 SEHNR, CDR2 FQNEAQ (reference sequence).

V is TRBV18 and J is TRBJ2-3, with D maybe TRBD1 (6 bases). V shed 5 bases and J shed 4 bases, with 13 bases lying between them. This CDR3 is 14 amino acids long. Germline lookup yields CDR1 KGHSH and CDR2 LQKENI. The CDR3 coding sequence is TGTGCCAGCTCAACAGGGCGTTCTCCAGATACGCAGTATTTT. As protein: CASSTGRSPDTQYF.

This rearrangement joins TRBV7-2 to TRBJ2-7, with D possibly TRBD1 on 7 matching bases. V gave up 5 bases and J gave up 6 bases, with 17 bases separating them. Germline assignment: CDR1 SGHTA and CDR2 FQGNSA. The CDR3 has 14 amino acids. CDR3 sequence (DNA): TGTGCCAGCAGCAAGGGGGCAGGGACTCTCGAGCAGTACTTC. Translated: CASSKGAGTLEQYF.

The rearrangement links TRBV5-4 to TRBJ2-2, with D unresolved. The CDR3 sequence is 13 residues long. Germline lookup yields CDR1 SGHNT and CDR2 YYREEE (reference sequence). Trimming shortened V by 0 bases and J by 4 bases, and 4 bases separated the two germline ends. DNA of the CDR3: TGTGCCAGCAGCTTGGAGCTCACCGGGGAGCTGTTTTTT. This translates into CASSLELTGELFF. Full variable domain (remainder filled in from reference TRBV5-4 and TRBJ2-2): ETGVTQSPTHLIKTRGQQVTLRCSSQSGHNTVSWYQQALGQGPQFIFQYYREEENGRGNFPPRFSGLQFPNYSSELNVNALELDDSALYLCASSLELTGELFFGEGSRLTVL.

The chain couples TRBV6-2 or TRBV6-3 to TRBJ2-1; unclear D gene. Trimming removed 4 bases at V and 0 bases at J, with 13 bases between. This CDR3 has 16 residues. Germline V gene sequence: CDR1 MNHEY, CDR2 SVGEGT. The CDR3 DNA reads TGTGCCAGCAGTTCCCCCGAGGTGCGCTCCTACAATGAGCAGTTCTTC. It codes for CASSSPEVRSYNEQFF.

V gene TRBV5-6 combines with J gene TRBJ2-7, with D possibly TRBD1 on 5 matching bases. This CDR3 is built from 12 residues. With 5 bases removed from V and 4 bases from J, the gap between germline ends came to 10 bases. In germline, CDR1 is SGHDT, CDR2 YYEEEE. The CDR3 is CASSWGLYEQYF. DNA of the CDR3: TGTGCCAGCAGTTGGGGCTTGTACGAGCAGTACTTC. The full variable domain, completed using reference TRBV5-6 and TRBJ2-7, is DAGVTQSPTHLIKTRGQQVTLRCSPKSGHDTVSWYQQALGQGPQFIFQYYEEEERQRGNFPDRFSGHQFPNYSSELNVNALLLGDSALYLCASSWGLYEQYFGPGTRLTVT.